Sequencing of this TCR beta chain was carried out in a study of blood T cell repertoires in COVID-19. Some clones are missing from TCRdb's copy, which holds only in-frame ones; the method was immunoSEQ multiplex PCR. This repertoire shows some 150,000 clones, 89% found once; its top ten account for about 1.5%. Sequences were obtained from peripheral blood. The TCR sequence derives from a human donor in a cohort sampled during active COVID-19.

CDR3 DNA: TGTGCCAGCAGCCGAATGGACAGCCTGGAGCCCCAGCATTTT. It encodes CASSRMDSLEPQHF. V and J are TRBV27 and TRBJ1-5, with D possibly matching TRBD1 (6 bases). CDR1 MNHEY and CDR2 SMNVEV come from the germline V gene (reference sequence). Trimming removed 6 bases at V and 8 bases at J, with 17 bases between. The length of the CDR3 is 14 residues.